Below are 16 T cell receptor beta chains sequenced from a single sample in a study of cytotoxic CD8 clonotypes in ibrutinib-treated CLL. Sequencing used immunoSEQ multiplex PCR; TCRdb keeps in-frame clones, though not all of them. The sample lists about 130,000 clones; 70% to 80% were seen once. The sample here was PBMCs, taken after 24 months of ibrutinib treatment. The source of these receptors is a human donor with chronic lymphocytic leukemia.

In DNA form, the CDR3 reads TGTGCCAGCAGTTTGGGCCCGCTGCCAGAGACCCAGTACTTC. Translation gives CASSLGPLPETQYF. This chain links TRBV28 with TRBJ2-5; D ambiguous. The CDR3 loop spans 14 amino acids. Trimming pared 3 bases from V and 4 bases from J, leaving 12 bases between. Germline V gene sequence: CDR1 MDHEN, CDR2 SYDVKM.

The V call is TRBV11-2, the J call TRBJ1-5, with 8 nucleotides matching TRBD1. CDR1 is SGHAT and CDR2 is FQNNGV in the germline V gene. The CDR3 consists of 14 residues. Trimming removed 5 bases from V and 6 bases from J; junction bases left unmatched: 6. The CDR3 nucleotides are TGTGCCAGCAGCGGACCAGGGGGCGTTCAGCCCCAGCATTTT. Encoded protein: CASSGPGGVQPQHF.

This CDR3 reads CASSLGQPVEKLFF. DNA of the CDR3: TGTGCCAGCAGCCTCGGACAGCCAGTTGAAAAACTGTTTTTT. The J gene is TRBJ1-4, the V gene TRBV13, with a possible D match to TRBD1 (6 bases). The CDR3 loop spans 14 amino acids. Trimming cost V 5 bases and J 7 bases, with 14 bases left between them. The V gene's germline CDR1 is PRHDT and CDR2 FYEKMQ (reference sequence).

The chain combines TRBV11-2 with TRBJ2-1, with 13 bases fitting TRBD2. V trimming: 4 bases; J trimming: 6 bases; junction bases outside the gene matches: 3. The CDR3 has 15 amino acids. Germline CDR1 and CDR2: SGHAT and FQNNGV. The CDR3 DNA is TGTGCCAGCAGCTCGGGACTAGCGGGACTCAATGAGCAGTTCTTC. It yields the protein CASSSGLAGLNEQFF.

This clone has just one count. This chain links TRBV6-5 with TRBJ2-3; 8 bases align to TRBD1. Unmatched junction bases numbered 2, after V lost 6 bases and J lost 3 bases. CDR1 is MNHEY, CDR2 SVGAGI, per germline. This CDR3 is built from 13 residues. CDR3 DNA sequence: TGTGCCAGCAGAACAGGGGGTACAGATACGCAGTATTTT. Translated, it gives CASRTGGTDTQYF.

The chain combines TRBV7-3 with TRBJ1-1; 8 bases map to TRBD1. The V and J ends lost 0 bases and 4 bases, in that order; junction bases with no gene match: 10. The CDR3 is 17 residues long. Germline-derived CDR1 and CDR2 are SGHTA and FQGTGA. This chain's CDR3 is CASSLTGTGAWATEAFF. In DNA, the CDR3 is TGTGCCAGCAGCTTAACGGGGACAGGCGCCTGGGCCACTGAAGCTTTCTTT.

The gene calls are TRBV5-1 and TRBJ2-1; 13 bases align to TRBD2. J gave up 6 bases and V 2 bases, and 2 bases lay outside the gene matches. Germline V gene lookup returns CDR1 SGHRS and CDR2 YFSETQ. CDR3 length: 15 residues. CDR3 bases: TGCGCCAGCAGCTTCACTAGCGGGAGGGCCAATGAGCAGTTCTTC. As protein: CASSFTSGRANEQFF.

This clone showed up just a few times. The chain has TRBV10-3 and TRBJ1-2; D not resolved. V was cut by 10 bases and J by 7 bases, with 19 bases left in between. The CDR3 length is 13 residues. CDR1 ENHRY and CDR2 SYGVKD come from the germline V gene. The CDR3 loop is CASGPDGGGGYTF. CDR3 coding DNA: TGTGCCAGCGGCCCTGATGGAGGAGGTGGCTACACCTTC.

The CDR3 protein is CASRTRGGDTQYF. Written as DNA, the CDR3 is TGTGCCAGCAGGACGCGGGGGGGCGATACGCAGTATTTT. The chain joins TRBV11-1 to TRBJ2-3, with TRBD2 identical over 9 bases. Germline lookup yields CDR1 SGHAT and CDR2 FQDESV (reference sequence). The trim removed 6 bases at V and 6 bases at J, leaving 4 bases unmatched. This CDR3 region has 13 residues.

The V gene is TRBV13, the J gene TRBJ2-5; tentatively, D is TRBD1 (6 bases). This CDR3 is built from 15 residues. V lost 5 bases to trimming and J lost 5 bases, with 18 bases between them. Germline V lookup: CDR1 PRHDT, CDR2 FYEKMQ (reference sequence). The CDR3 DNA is TGTGCCAGCAGCCCCCGTAGCAGGGGCTGGGAGACCCAGTACTTC. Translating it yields CASSPRSRGWETQYF.

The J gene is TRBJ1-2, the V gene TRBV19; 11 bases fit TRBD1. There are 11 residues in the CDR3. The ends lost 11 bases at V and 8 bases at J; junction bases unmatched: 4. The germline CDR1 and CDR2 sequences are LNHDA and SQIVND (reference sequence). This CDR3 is CAGRTGGGYTF. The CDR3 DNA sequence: TGTGCCGGCCGGACAGGGGGCGGCTACACCTTC.

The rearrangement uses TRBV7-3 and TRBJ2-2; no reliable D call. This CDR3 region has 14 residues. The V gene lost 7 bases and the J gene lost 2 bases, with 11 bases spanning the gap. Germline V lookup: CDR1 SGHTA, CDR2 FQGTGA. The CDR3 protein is CASKQTRNTGELFF. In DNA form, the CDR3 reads TGTGCCAGCAAACAGACCCGCAACACCGGGGAGCTGTTTTTT.

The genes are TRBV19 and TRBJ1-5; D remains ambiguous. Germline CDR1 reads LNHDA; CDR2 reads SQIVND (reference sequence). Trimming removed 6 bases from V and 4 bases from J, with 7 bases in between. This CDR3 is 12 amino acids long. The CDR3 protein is CASRAVNQPQHF. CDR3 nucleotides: TGTGCCAGTAGGGCCGTGAATCAGCCCCAGCATTTT.

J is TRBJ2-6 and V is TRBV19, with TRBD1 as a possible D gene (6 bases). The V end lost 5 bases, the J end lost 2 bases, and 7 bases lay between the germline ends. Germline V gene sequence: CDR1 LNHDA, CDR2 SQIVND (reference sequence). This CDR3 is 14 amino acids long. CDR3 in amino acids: CASSEGAGANVLTF. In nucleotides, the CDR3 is TGTGCCAGTAGTGAGGGGGCTGGGGCCAACGTCCTGACTTTC.

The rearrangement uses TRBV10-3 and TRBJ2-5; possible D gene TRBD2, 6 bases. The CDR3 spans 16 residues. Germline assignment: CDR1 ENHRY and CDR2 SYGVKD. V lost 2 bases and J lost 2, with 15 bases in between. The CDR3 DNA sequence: TGTGCCATCAGTGAGGGCCTCGAGGGGAGGCAAGAGACCCAGTACTTC. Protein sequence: CAISEGLEGRQETQYF.

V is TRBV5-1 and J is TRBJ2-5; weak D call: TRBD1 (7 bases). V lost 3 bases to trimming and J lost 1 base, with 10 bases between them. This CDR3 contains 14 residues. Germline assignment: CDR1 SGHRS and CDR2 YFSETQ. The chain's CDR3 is CASSWGDSQETQYF. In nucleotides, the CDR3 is TGCGCCAGCAGCTGGGGGGACAGCCAAGAGACCCAGTACTTC.